This TCR beta chain was observed in a study of blood T cell repertoires in COVID-19 (dated by TCRdb to the early 2020s). Context from the whole study: Samples from collaborators originated in the United States, Italy and Spain and spanned both the acute and convalescent phases of COVID-19. The repertoires were made available in a free public database intended to serve as a resource for research on the immune response to SARS-CoV-2. The material from the prospective study consisted of cDNA or gDNA derived from T cells, B-cell-depleted T cells, or PBMCs. Deeply sampled blood TCRbeta repertoires from subjects exposed to, actively infected with, or recovered from COVID-19 were included in the dataset. HLA class I and class II types, where available, came from metadata supplied by the sample provider rather than from assay-based typing. The sample metadata nearly always contained a de-identified subject ID, COVID-19 status, age in years and sex. Samples came from the ongoing ImmuneRACE study (first 160 participants) plus 1,254 subjects from 6 global collaborators. Results and caveats for the whole study, not just this receptor: The quantity of clinical and demographic metadata differed by source and by participant and was supplied without curation.

Remarks on this clone: This receptor's antigen is unknown. Base qualities are not recorded, but no much larger clone differs from it by a single base.

Whole blood was collected in K2EDTA tubes by collaborating institutions according to the institutions' own protocols. For TCRbeta analysis, collaborators shipped samples as frozen whole blood, isolated PBMCs, or DNA extracted from either of those sample types. The germline V gene (reference sequence) sets CDR1 to LNHDA and CDR2 to SQIVND. V loses 4 bases, J loses 5 bases, and the germline ends lie 11 bases apart. Including the terminal cysteine and phenylalanine, the CDR3 comprises 13 residues. Just CDR3 DNA is preserved here, 39 bases in frame from base 1. The immunoSEQ Assay, a bias-controlled multiplex PCR, was used to amplify TCRbeta CDR3 regions from genomic DNA. In the source study's methods: Nucleated cell counts per sample were estimated from amplification of reference gene primers within the assay. To quantify the absolute abundance of each unique TCRbeta CDR3 rearrangement, sequence reads were collapsed and filtered. For each sample, productive Simpson clonality was calculated by taking the square root of Simpson's diversity index across productive rearrangements. Entries here come from immuneACCESS through TCRdb and include only in-frame sequences with V and J called. Some clones fail to appear in such tables; in the studies checked, an unresolved V gene covers under half of the shortfall, and the cause of the remainder is unknown. V, J and clone size reflect that table, while D and trimming were determined from the DNA. The sample contains 40,000 to 50,000 clones, over 75% of them found a single time. Around 40% of the sample belongs to the ten largest clones.

The clonotype was recovered from a woman aged 80 or older with acute or convalescent COVID-19. The rearranged segments are TRBV19 and TRBJ1-1, and TRBD1 may be the D gene, going by 6 matching bases. The sequenced material came from peripheral blood. The DNA is TGTGCCAGTAGTACACAGGGTGGGACTGAAGCTTTCTTT. It translates as CASSTQGGTEAFF.